This passage covers 7 T cell receptor beta chains from one sample sequenced in a study of T cell responses to AZD1222 COVID-19 vaccine. Measured with immunoSEQ multiplex PCR; TCRdb has only the in-frame clones, and not every one. Among fewer than 130,000 clones, about 94% were seen once, and the ten largest hold approximately 2.8%. Specimen: peripheral blood, collected 28 days after the second AZD1222 dose. The receptors shown here come from an adult who received the AZD1222 COVID-19 vaccine.

The genes are TRBV27 and TRBJ2-1; 11 bases line up with TRBD2. The germline V gene encodes CDR1 MNHEY and CDR2 SMNVEV (reference sequence). The CDR3 runs to 15 residues. The V segment lost 5 bases and the J segment 8 bases; nucleotides outside the gene matches: 8. The CDR3: CASSPTSGSSHEQFF. The CDR3 DNA is TGTGCCAGCAGTCCAACTAGCGGGAGTTCCCATGAGCAGTTCTTC.

This clone was seen a few times. The chain combines TRBV5-1 with TRBJ1-4, with D tentatively TRBD1 (6 bases). This CDR3 region has 15 residues. V was shortened by 0 bases and J by 8 bases, with 14 bases between the two germline ends. Germline V gives CDR1 SGHRS, CDR2 YFSETQ. In nucleotides, the CDR3 is TGCGCCAGCAGCTTGGGGGCAGGGGCGGAGGAAAAACTGTTTTTT. Translating it yields CASSLGAGAEEKLFF. The full variable domain, completed using reference TRBV5-1 and TRBJ1-4, is KAGVTQTPRYLIKTRGQQVTLSCSPISGHRSVSWYQQTPGQGLQFLFEYFSETQRNKGNFPGRFSGRQFSNSRSEMNVSTLELGDSALYLCASSLGAGAEEKLFFGSGTQLSVL.

The V and J genes are TRBV6-5 and TRBJ1-6; D may be TRBD1 (6 bases). The V gene's germline CDR1 is MNHEY and CDR2 SVGAGI. This CDR3 is built from 15 residues. V shed 4 bases and J shed 10 bases, with 17 bases lying between them. CDR3 coding DNA: TGTGCCAGCAGTTCACAGGGACTTACGGGGTCACCCCTCCACTTT. Translated, it gives CASSSQGLTGSPLHF.

There are a few counts of this clone. CDR3 residues: CASSEGAKNIQYF. As DNA, the CDR3 is TGTGCCAGCAGTGAGGGGGCCAAAAACATTCAGTACTTC. The gene calls are TRBV6-4 and TRBJ2-4; D ambiguous. Germline loops: CDR1 MRHNA, CDR2 SNTAGT. The CDR3 spans 13 residues. Trimming shortened V by 3 bases and J by 1 base, and 4 bases separated the two germline ends.

The chain is built from TRBV2 and TRBJ1-2, with 7 bases fitting TRBD1. V lost 8 bases and J lost 6; bases outside the gene matches: 12. There are 14 residues in the CDR3. CDR1 is SNHLY and CDR2 is FYNNEI in the germline V gene. The CDR3 nucleotides are TGTGCCAGCTACAAGAGGGGGCCGCGGGATGGCTACACCTTC. Its protein is CASYKRGPRDGYTF.

This chain links TRBV5-1 with TRBJ1-2, with D maybe TRBD1 (5 bases). This CDR3 region has 17 residues. Germline values: CDR1 SGHRS, CDR2 YFSETQ. V dropped 0 bases and J dropped 7 bases, with 22 bases sitting between them. The DNA for the CDR3 is TGCGCCAGCAGCTTGGCAGGAGGGACCCCCGGAGGAATTGGCTACACCTTC. Translated, it gives CASSLAGGTPGGIGYTF.

This chain connects TRBV11-2 to TRBJ2-1; 9 bases line up with TRBD2. Germline V gives CDR1 SGHAT, CDR2 FQNNGV. Unmatched junction bases numbered 11, after V lost 8 bases and J lost 9 bases. The CDR3 contains 14 residues. The CDR3 DNA follows: TGTGCCAGCGAATCAGGCGCGGGGGGGCTTGAGCAGTTCTTC. This gives the protein CASESGAGGLEQFF.